This T cell receptor (beta chain) is from a study of blood T cells in healthy people across ages. The CDR3 extends over 13 amino acids. The germline gives CDR1 MGHDK, CDR2 SYGVNS. V was cut by 6 bases and J by 1 base, with 9 bases left in between. Combining a sample-barcoded 5' primer with a J-beta primer mix, a second PCR ran for roughly 6 to 11 cycles. One entry per CDR3 protein results from TCRdb running MiXCR on the 5' RACE reads. The sample includes 1.5 million to 2 million distinct CDR3 sequences, less than 50% of them seen just once. The receptor was isolated from a woman between 40 and 50 years old in good health. The chain is built from TRBV25-1 and TRBJ1-1; a possible D gene is TRBD1 (6 bases). Sequencing input: blood. CDR3 loop: CASRHRANTEAFF. Here the CDR3 DNA reads TGTGCCAGCAGACACAGGGCGAACACTGAAGCTTTCTTT.